This TCR beta chain came from a study of PD-1 blockade in classical Hodgkin lymphoma. Every patient experienced relapse after autologous stem cell transplantation, and brentuximab vedotin exposure varied. Notes on the study in general: Complete responders possessed baseline diversity comparable to newly diagnosed patients.

Only one count was recorded for this clone. Its antigen is unidentified. The V and J ends lost 2 bases and 1 base, in that order; junction bases with no gene match: 4. This CDR3 contains 18 residues. The germline gives CDR1 LGHNA, CDR2 YNFKEQ. Profiled with immunoSEQ multiplex PCR; TCRdb holds only in-frame clones, not every one. This sample has around 91,000 clones; 80% to 90% occur once, and the top ten carry 15% to 20%. The V gene is TRBV4-2, the J gene TRBJ2-2; 13 nucleotides line up with TRBD2. The sequencing used peripheral blood mononuclear cells (PBMCs), collected before the second cycle of nivolumab. The TCR comes from a human donor with classical Hodgkin lymphoma. DNA of the CDR3: TGTGCCAGCAGCCAACCAGGGACTAGCGGGATGAACACCGGGGAGCTGTTTTTT. The encoded protein is CASSQPGTSGMNTGELFF.